The 19 T cell receptor beta chains in this list originate from one sample, sequenced in a study of T cell changes during pregnancy in multiple sclerosis. Data came from immunoSEQ multiplex PCR; TCRdb stores just in-frame clones and leaves some out. The sample shows tens of thousands of clones, about 89% of them seen only once. Sequencing was performed on CD4+ T cells from peripheral blood mononuclear cells, taken in the first trimester of pregnancy. The receptor set was obtained from a female donor in good health, enrolled as a control in a pregnancy study.

The V and J genes are TRBV4-3 and TRBJ1-5; TRBD1 is a possible D gene (5 bases). There are 18 residues in the CDR3. The ends were cut back, 0 bases at V and 2 bases at J, with 17 bases in the middle. CDR1 is LGHNA, CDR2 YSLEER, per germline. CDR3 residues: CASSQEVRGTTGNQPQHF. The CDR3 nucleotides read TGCGCCAGCAGCCAAGAGGTTCGGGGGACCACGGGCAATCAGCCCCAGCATTTT.

The CDR3 nucleotides are TGTGCCTGGAGTGTCCAGCGGGGACCTCAAGAGACCCAGTACTTC. Translated: CAWSVQRGPQETQYF. V usage is TRBV30 and J usage is TRBJ2-5; TRBD2 matches at 7 bases. V lost 0 bases and J lost 2; bases outside the gene matches: 6. CDR1 GTSNPN and CDR2 SVGIG come from the germline V gene (reference sequence). The CDR3 covers 15 residues.

This chain joins TRBV6-4 and TRBJ1-1; D is unresolved. The V gene's germline CDR1 is MRHNA and CDR2 SNTAGT. V lost 3 bases, J lost 1 base, and 9 bases lay in between. This CDR3 has 14 residues. This chain's CDR3 is CASSEEGGNTEAFF. The CDR3 nucleotides are TGTGCCAGCAGTGAGGAGGGTGGGAACACTGAAGCTTTCTTT.

The V and J genes are TRBV6-1 and TRBJ2-2, with D maybe TRBD1 (5 bases). V lost 9 bases, J lost 0 bases, and 11 bases lay in between. This CDR3 spans 14 amino acids. Looked up from germline, CDR1 is MNHNS and CDR2 is SASEGT. Here the CDR3 reads CASLPGTNTGELFF. CDR3 nucleotide sequence: TGTGCCAGTTTGCCAGGGACGAACACCGGGGAGCTGTTTTTT.

V usage is TRBV11-2 and J usage is TRBJ2-6, with 8 bases fitting TRBD1. There are 17 residues in the CDR3. The germline gives CDR1 SGHAT, CDR2 FQNNGV. V lost 4 bases to trimming and J lost 4 bases; unmatched junction nucleotides: 9. This CDR3 reads CASSSAQGAWGANVLTF. DNA for the CDR3: TGTGCCAGCAGCTCCGCCCAGGGGGCGTGGGGGGCCAACGTCCTGACTTTC.

The rearrangement links TRBV19 to TRBJ2-7, with 9 bases lining up with TRBD1. The junction had 9 bases not matched to a gene; V was cut back by 6 bases and J by 3 bases. There are 15 residues in the CDR3. Germline-derived CDR1 and CDR2 are LNHDA and SQIVND (reference sequence). The CDR3 spells CASSQWGTGIYEQYF. The CDR3 nucleotides are TGTGCCAGTAGCCAATGGGGGACAGGGATCTACGAGCAGTACTTC.

This chain connects TRBV29-1 to TRBJ2-7; 11 positions match TRBD1. Trimming took 5 bases from V and 1 from J; bases not matched to a gene: 7. Germline lookup yields CDR1 SQVTM and CDR2 ANQGSEA. The CDR3 spans 15 residues. The CDR3 reads CSVYGTGGPSYEQYF. The CDR3 bases are TGCAGCGTTTACGGGACAGGGGGACCATCCTACGAGCAGTACTTC.

The chain recombines TRBV21-1 with TRBJ2-3; TRBD1 is taken as the D call from the table, unchecked against the DNA. TRBV21-1 is listed as a pseudogene. The length of the CDR3 is 16 residues. This CDR3 reads CASSKGTGGLRDTQYF. CDR3 sequence (DNA): TGTGCCAGCAGCAAAGGCACAGGGGGCTTGAGAGATACGCAGTATTTT.

This clone was detected a few times. This chain connects TRBV6-4 to TRBJ2-3, with D maybe TRBD2 (7 bases). CDR1 and CDR2 from the germline V gene are MRHNA and SNTAGT. The CDR3 has 14 residues. Trimming took 2 bases from V and 2 from J, leaving 8 bases between them. CDR3: CASSDGGATDTQYF. CDR3 in DNA: TGTGCCAGCAGTGACGGGGGGGCCACAGATACGCAGTATTTT.

V usage is TRBV15 and J usage is TRBJ1-2, with no clear D. Germline lookup yields CDR1 LNHNV and CDR2 YYDKDF (reference sequence). The ends were cut back, 5 bases at V and 4 bases at J, with 14 bases in the middle. There are 14 residues in the CDR3. Written as DNA, the CDR3 is TGTGCCACCAGCCCTACCCGCGGTCTCTATGGCTACACCTTC. Protein: CATSPTRGLYGYTF.

This rearrangement joins TRBV6-1 to TRBJ1-2; 12 positions agree with TRBD1. The CDR3 runs to 15 residues. Trimming took 4 bases from V and 3 from J; bases not matched to a gene: 3. CDR1 and CDR2 from the germline V gene are MNHNS and SASEGT. The CDR3 is CASSGGQGAYYGYTF. CDR3 nucleotides: TGTGCCAGCAGTGGGGGACAGGGGGCCTACTATGGCTACACCTTC.

The gene calls are TRBV7-9 and TRBJ1-5; D is possibly TRBD1 (5 bases). V was shortened by 4 bases and J by 5 bases, with 12 bases between the two germline ends. CDR3 length equals 14 residues. Per germline, CDR1 SEHNR and CDR2 FQNEAQ (reference sequence). The CDR3 loop reads CASSSRSGDQPQHF. For the CDR3, the DNA is TGTGCCAGCAGCTCAAGGTCGGGGGATCAGCCCCAGCATTTT.

The V call is TRBV5-1, the J call TRBJ1-5; D possibly corresponds to TRBD1 (5 bases). This CDR3 is built from 14 residues. Germline V lookup: CDR1 SGHRS, CDR2 YFSETQ. Trimming took off 1 base at V and 4 bases at J, with 9 bases between the two ends. CDR3 loop: CASSLRGGNQPQHF. In nucleotides, the CDR3 is TGCGCCAGCAGCTTGAGGGGAGGGAATCAGCCCCAGCATTTT.

This clone showed up just once. The chain uses TRBV5-6 and TRBJ2-7, with 10 bases lining up with TRBD2. J was trimmed by 5 bases and V by 4 bases; bases with no gene match: 9. This CDR3 is 15 amino acids long. Looked up from germline, CDR1 is SGHDT and CDR2 is YYEEEE. The CDR3, as DNA: TGTGCCAGCAGCCCCACAGCGGGGGGGCTGGACGAGCAGTACTTC. The encoded protein is CASSPTAGGLDEQYF.

The chain carries TRBV5-1 and TRBJ1-1; 10 positions agree with TRBD1. From germline, CDR1 is SGHRS and CDR2 YFSETQ. The V segment lost 5 bases and the J segment 4 bases; nucleotides outside the gene matches: 8. There are 15 residues in the CDR3. The CDR3 DNA is TGCGCCAGCAGGTCCGGGACAGGGGAGTTCACTGAAGCTTTCTTT. Protein sequence: CASRSGTGEFTEAFF.

This chain uses TRBV28 with TRBJ2-3, with 11 bases that match TRBD2. The germline CDR1 and CDR2 sequences are MDHEN and SYDVKM. The junction had 5 bases not matched to a gene; V was cut back by 3 bases and J by 0 bases. The CDR3 consists of 17 residues. The CDR3 region is CASSLGLAGGSTDTQYF. CDR3 nucleotide sequence: TGTGCCAGCAGTTTGGGGCTAGCGGGAGGAAGCACAGATACGCAGTATTTT.

The V and J genes are TRBV18 and TRBJ2-7, with D perhaps TRBD2 (7 bases). Trimming left V 0 bases short and J 2 bases short, with 14 bases between. The CDR3 has 16 amino acids. The germline V gene has CDR1 KGHSH and CDR2 LQKENI. The CDR3 sequence is CASSPPGGADTYEQYF. CDR3 nucleotide sequence: TGTGCCAGCTCACCACCGGGGGGGGCGGACACCTACGAGCAGTACTTC.

The table lists this clone with a count of one. V usage is TRBV19 and J usage is TRBJ1-5; the match to TRBD1 covers 7 bases. Trimming at V came to 4 bases and at J to 1 base, leaving 4 bases not matched to a gene. Germline V CDR1 and CDR2: LNHDA, SQIVND (reference sequence). The CDR3 is made up of 15 amino acids. The CDR3 reads CASSTLDRSNQPQHF. In DNA form, the CDR3 reads TGTGCCAGTAGTACCTTGGACAGGAGCAATCAGCCCCAGCATTTT.

The chain combines TRBV5-5 with TRBJ2-7, with 12 nucleotides matching TRBD1. The V gene end was trimmed by 6 bases and the J gene end by 5 bases; junction bases not matched to a gene: 12. The germline CDR1 and CDR2 sequences are SGHKS and YYEKEE (reference sequence). This CDR3 is built from 16 residues. The CDR3: CASKKTPGQGAHEQYF. CDR3 DNA sequence: TGTGCCAGCAAGAAGACCCCGGGACAGGGGGCCCACGAGCAGTACTTC. The entire variable domain, with the rest obtained from reference TRBV5-5 and TRBJ2-7, is as follows: DAGVTQSPTHLIKTRGQQVTLRCSPISGHKSVSWYQQVLGQGPQFIFQYYEKEERGRGNFPDRFSARQFPNYSSELNVNALLLGDSALYLCASKKTPGQGAHEQYFGPGTRLTVT.